These 31 T cell receptor beta chains were all obtained from the same sample, sequenced in a study of T cell responses to AZD1222 COVID-19 vaccine. TCRdb keeps only in-frame clones here, not all; method: immunoSEQ multiplex PCR. The sample records more than 140,000 clones, about 91% being singletons. Sequencing was performed on peripheral blood, taken on day 0 of AZD1222 vaccination. The receptors come from an adult in good health.

The rearrangement uses TRBV6-5 and TRBJ2-3; TRBD1 is a possible D gene (5 bases). Germline CDR1 MNHEY, CDR2 SVGAGI. The CDR3 has 14 amino acids. The V gene lost 2 bases and the J gene lost 0 bases, with 6 bases spanning the gap. CDR3 protein: CASSYPGSTDTQYF. The DNA of the CDR3 is TGTGCCAGCAGTTACCCAGGGAGCACAGATACGCAGTATTTT.

This chain links TRBV2 with TRBJ2-4, with 11 bases fitting TRBD1. The CDR3 runs 15 residues. Trimming took 7 bases from V and 1 from J; bases not matched to a gene: 3. Germline V CDR1 and CDR2: SNHLY, FYNNEI. The chain's CDR3 is CASTRDRGAKNIQYF. The CDR3 DNA reads as TGTGCCAGCACCCGGGACAGGGGGGCCAAAAACATTCAGTACTTC.

This clone was recorded only once. The gene calls are TRBV2 and TRBJ2-5; the D gene is possibly TRBD2 (5 bases). CDR3 size: 15 residues. Germline V gene sequence: CDR1 SNHLY, CDR2 FYNNEI. Trimming pared 4 bases from V and 4 bases from J, leaving 16 bases between. CDR3 residues: CASSASRRLGETQYF. CDR3 sequence (DNA): TGTGCCAGCAGTGCAAGTCGGAGGCTGGGAGAGACCCAGTACTTC.

This rearrangement joins TRBV29-1 to TRBJ1-1; D possibly corresponds to TRBD1 (5 bases). V lost 6 bases and J lost 10, with 12 bases in between. Germline loops: CDR1 SQVTM, CDR2 ANQGSEA. The CDR3 length is 10 residues. In DNA form, the CDR3 reads TGCAGCGTCGGGGGGGATCGAGCTTTCTTT. Its translation: CSVGGDRAFF.

This chain connects TRBV18 to TRBJ2-3; TRBD1 aligns across 9 bases. There are 14 residues in the CDR3. In germline, CDR1 is KGHSH, CDR2 LQKENI. V lost 6 bases, J lost 3 bases, and 4 bases stayed unmatched. The CDR3 DNA reads TGTGCCAGCTCGTCAGACAGGGGGACAGATACGCAGTATTTT. The encoded protein is CASSSDRGTDTQYF.

The chain has TRBV11-2 and TRBJ1-2; D remains unclear. The germline gives CDR1 SGHAT, CDR2 FQNNGV. This CDR3 has 14 amino acids. With 0 bases removed from V and 1 base from J, the gap between germline ends came to 6 bases. The CDR3 reads CASSLDLSNYGYTF. CDR3 nucleotide sequence: TGTGCCAGCAGCTTAGATCTCAGTAACTATGGCTACACCTTC.

The chain carries TRBV5-1 and TRBJ1-2, with no clear D. Deletions cut 0 bases from V and 5 bases from J, with 20 bases between. Germline CDR1 is SGHRS and CDR2 is YFSETQ. The CDR3 consists of 17 residues. The CDR3 bases are TGCGCCAGCAGCTTGGCCGTCTTGGCAGTCACTCCTTATGGCTACACCTTC. Its protein product is CASSLAVLAVTPYGYTF.

This chain uses TRBV3-1 (or the pseudogene TRBV3-2) with TRBJ2-7; D gene ambiguous. From germline, CDR1 is LGHDT and CDR2 YNNKEL (reference sequence). Trimming cost V 1 base and J 5 bases, with 6 bases left between them. There are 12 residues in the CDR3. In nucleotides, the CDR3 is TGTGCCAGCAGCCAAGGTTTCCACGAGCAGTACTTC. Amino acid sequence: CASSQGFHEQYF.

This chain connects TRBV12-5 to TRBJ1-1, with 8 bases identical to TRBD1. J lost 6 bases, V lost 5 bases, and 11 bases had no gene match. The CDR3 runs 15 residues. The germline gives CDR1 LGHNT, CDR2 FRNRAP. In DNA form, the CDR3 reads TGTGCTAGTGGTACAGGACAGGGTGGGGACGCTGAAGCTTTCTTT. It codes for CASGTGQGGDAEAFF.

This clone was picked up a small number of times. The chain is built from TRBV30 and TRBJ1-2; TRBD1 might be the D (5 bases). CDR1 GTSNPN and CDR2 SVGIG come from the germline V gene (reference sequence). CDR3 size: 14 residues. V lost 5 bases, J lost 3 bases, and 16 bases lay in between. Here the CDR3 DNA reads TGTGCCTGGGCAGGGACGGATACCTACTATGGCTACACCTTC. Its translation is CAWAGTDTYYGYTF.

This clone occurred a few times. The chain combines TRBV19 with TRBJ1-4, with 7 bases aligning to TRBD1. Germline V gene sequence: CDR1 LNHDA, CDR2 SQIVND (reference sequence). CDR3 length: 15 amino acids. V lost 8 bases, J lost 8 bases, and 14 bases stayed unmatched. CDR3 nucleotide sequence: TGTGCCAGTCTCCCCTCCCGACAGGGTGGGGAAAAACTGTTTTTT. This translates into CASLPSRQGGEKLFF.

This clone occurred once. V is TRBV11-3 and J is TRBJ2-1, with D possibly TRBD2 on 6 matching bases. With 5 bases removed from V and 8 bases from J, the gap between germline ends came to 13 bases. The length of the CDR3 is 13 residues. Looked up from germline, CDR1 is SGHNT and CDR2 is YENEEA. DNA of the CDR3: TGTGCCAGCAGCCCCCCGGGGGTGGATGAGCAGTTCTTC. As protein: CASSPPGVDEQFF.

The V call is TRBV21-1, the J call TRBJ1-4; the table gives TRBD1 as D, unverified against the DNA. TRBV21-1 is termed a pseudogene. The length of the CDR3 is 21 residues. Here the CDR3 reads CASSKALHSFPGQSTNEKLFF. The CDR3, as DNA: TGTGCCAGCAGCAAAGCCCTACACTCCTTTCCAGGACAGTCAACTAATGAAAAACTGTTTTTT.

This clone qualifies as medium-sized (0.01 to 0.1%). The rearrangement links TRBV5-1 to TRBJ2-2; D gene unclear. The CDR3 is 16 amino acids. Per germline, CDR1 SGHRS and CDR2 YFSETQ. Deletions cut 0 bases from V and 4 bases from J, with 13 bases between. The CDR3 sequence is CASSLDGGASTGELFF. The CDR3, as DNA: TGCGCCAGCAGCTTGGACGGCGGAGCTAGCACCGGGGAGCTGTTTTTT. The variable domain in full, with the rest retrieved from reference TRBV5-1 and TRBJ2-2, is KAGVTQTPRYLIKTRGQQVTLSCSPISGHRSVSWYQQTPGQGLQFLFEYFSETQRNKGNFPGRFSGRQFSNSRSEMNVSTLELGDSALYLCASSLDGGASTGELFFGEGSRLTVL.

The rearrangement links TRBV2 to TRBJ1-2; D is uncertain. The CDR3 totals 12 residues. Trimming removed 1 base from V and 5 bases from J, with 5 bases in between. Germline CDR1 SNHLY, CDR2 FYNNEI. CDR3 coding DNA: TGTGCCAGCAGTGAAGGGCAGTATGGCTACACCTTC. Translating it yields CASSEGQYGYTF. Full variable domain (rest looked up from reference TRBV2 and TRBJ1-2): EPEVTQTPSHQVTQMGQEVILRCVPISNHLYFYWYRQILGQKVEFLVSFYNNEISEKSEIFDDQFSVERPDGSNFTLKIRSTKLEDSAMYFCASSEGQYGYTFGSGTRLTVV.

The chain links TRBV5-4 to TRBJ2-7; possible D gene TRBD1, 5 bases. The CDR3 runs to 13 residues. The germline V gene encodes CDR1 SGHNT and CDR2 YYREEE (reference sequence). Trimming cost V 4 bases and J 1 base, with 9 bases left between them. In DNA, the CDR3 is TGTGCCAGCAGCAAACGGACATCCTACGAGCAGTACTTC. Amino acid sequence: CASSKRTSYEQYF.

The table lists this clone with a few counts. This chain joins TRBV27 and TRBJ1-1; possibly TRBD1 for D (6 bases). Per the germline V gene, CDR1 is MNHEY and CDR2 is SMNVEV (reference sequence). V lost 8 bases and J 3 bases, leaving 16 bases between the germline ends. This CDR3 has 14 residues. For the CDR3, the DNA is TGTGCCAGCTCGGCGAGGGGGGGAGACACTGAAGCTTTCTTT. It is translated as CASSARGGDTEAFF.

The J gene is TRBJ1-3, the V gene TRBV7-2, with D possibly matching TRBD1 (5 bases). Deletions cut 0 bases from V and 2 bases from J, with 11 bases between. The CDR3 has 16 residues. CDR1 and CDR2 from the germline V gene are SGHTA and FQGNSA. CDR3 region: CASSLAHSRAGNTIYF. The CDR3 DNA reads as TGTGCCAGCAGCTTAGCGCATTCCAGGGCTGGAAACACCATATATTTT.

This chain links TRBV11-3 with TRBJ1-1; D gene uncertain. CDR1 is SGHNT, CDR2 YENEEA, per germline. Trimming took 4 bases from V and 9 from J, leaving 9 bases between them. This CDR3 has 11 amino acids. The CDR3 spells CASSSAAKAFF. CDR3 sequence (DNA): TGTGCCAGCAGCTCTGCTGCGAAAGCTTTCTTT.

This chain connects TRBV7-8 to TRBJ1-5; no firm D call. This CDR3 contains 17 residues. CDR1 and CDR2 (germline): SGHVS, FQNEAQ. V dropped 2 bases and J dropped 2 bases, with 16 bases sitting between them. Written as DNA, the CDR3 is TGTGCCAGCAGCTTACTGACGATGGGTCGGGGCAATCAGCCCCAGCATTTT. It yields the protein CASSLLTMGRGNQPQHF. Variable domain in full (rest from reference TRBV7-8 and TRBJ1-5): GAGVSQSPRYKVAKRGQDVALRCDPISGHVSLFWYQQALGQGPEFLTYFQNEAQLDKSGLPSDRFFAERPEGSVSTLKIQRTQQEDSAVYLCASSLLTMGRGNQPQHFGDGTRLSIL.

The genes are TRBV4-3 and TRBJ1-1; TRBD1 aligns across 8 bases. The CDR3 covers 13 residues. CDR1 is LGHNA and CDR2 is YSLEER in the germline V gene. Germline trimming cut 5 bases from V and 3 bases from J; bases unmatched to any gene: 2. The CDR3 here is CASSDRGHTEAFF. In DNA form, the CDR3 reads TGCGCCAGCAGCGACAGGGGACACACTGAAGCTTTCTTT.

The chain links TRBV19 to TRBJ1-1; unclear D gene. V lost 3 bases, J lost 1 base, and 6 bases lay in between. The germline gives CDR1 LNHDA, CDR2 SQIVND (reference sequence). This CDR3 has 13 residues. This CDR3 reads CASSIHGNTEAFF. The CDR3 coding sequence is TGTGCCAGTAGTATTCACGGGAACACTGAAGCTTTCTTT.

The genes are TRBV2 and TRBJ2-7, with a possible D match to TRBD2 (7 bases). This CDR3 comprises 14 residues. V shed 8 bases and J shed 4 bases, with 18 bases lying between them. Per germline, CDR1 SNHLY and CDR2 FYNNEI. The chain's CDR3 is CASGGDTRTYEQYF. The DNA for the CDR3 is TGTGCCAGCGGGGGGGACACGCGTACTTACGAGCAGTACTTC.

In its sample, this clone was seen once. The chain uses TRBV14 and TRBJ1-1; D is perhaps TRBD1 (6 bases). Germline V lookup: CDR1 SGHDN, CDR2 FVKESK. The V end lost 1 base, the J end lost 4 bases, and 10 bases lay between the germline ends. This CDR3 has 14 residues. CDR3 nucleotide sequence: TGTGCCAGCAGCCAAGTCAGGGGTAGCACTGAAGCTTTCTTT. Protein sequence: CASSQVRGSTEAFF.

The chain carries TRBV5-5 and TRBJ2-1, with D possibly matching TRBD2 (6 bases). The CDR3 runs 15 residues. Germline CDR1 SGHKS, CDR2 YYEKEE (reference sequence). Trimming took off 7 bases at V and 7 bases at J, with 21 bases between the two ends. CDR3 loop: CASLGDSSLTNEQFF. The CDR3 nucleotides read TGTGCCAGCTTAGGGGACTCGAGCCTGACTAATGAGCAGTTCTTC.

V is TRBV28 and J is TRBJ2-7; 8 positions match TRBD1. The CDR3 has 15 residues. Germline V gene data show CDR1 as MDHEN and CDR2 as SYDVKM. Unmatched junction bases numbered 13, after V lost 6 bases and J lost 6 bases. CDR3 bases: TGTGCCAGCAGAATAACCGGGACAGGCCCTATCGAGCAGTACTTC. Protein sequence: CASRITGTGPIEQYF.

The DNA of the CDR3 is TGCAGTGCAGCATGGGACACTGAAGCTTTCTTT. This translates into CSAAWDTEAFF. The chain recombines TRBV20-1 with TRBJ1-1, with D unresolved. Trimming shortened V by 6 bases and J by 3 bases, and 8 bases separated the two germline ends. CDR3 length: 11 residues. Germline V gene sequence: CDR1 DFQATT, CDR2 SNEGSKA (reference sequence).

The chain has TRBV25-1 and TRBJ2-1; D is ambiguous. Per the germline V gene, CDR1 is MGHDK and CDR2 is SYGVNS. The CDR3 loop spans 13 amino acids. V was shortened by 7 bases and J by 2 bases, with 9 bases between the two germline ends. The DNA for the CDR3 is TGTGCCAGCACCGCCACGGCCTACAATGAGCAGTTCTTC. It yields the protein CASTATAYNEQFF.

V usage is TRBV5-1 and J usage is TRBJ1-1; D is ambiguous. V gave up 1 base and J gave up 3 bases, with 10 bases separating them. The CDR3 extends over 14 amino acids. From germline, CDR1 is SGHRS and CDR2 YFSETQ. As DNA, the CDR3 is TGCGCCAGCAGCTTGAGGCGGGCAGACACTGAAGCTTTCTTT. Translation gives CASSLRRADTEAFF. Combining the CDR3 with reference TRBV5-1 and TRBJ1-1 gives the whole variable domain KAGVTQTPRYLIKTRGQQVTLSCSPISGHRSVSWYQQTPGQGLQFLFEYFSETQRNKGNFPGRFSGRQFSNSRSEMNVSTLELGDSALYLCASSLRRADTEAFFGQGTRLTVV.

This clone was recorded only once. This chain uses TRBV4-1 with TRBJ2-1; D call uncertain. V was shortened by 0 bases and J by 7 bases, with 16 bases between the two germline ends. This CDR3 contains 16 residues. Germline CDR1 and CDR2: MGHRA and YSYEKL. The DNA of the CDR3 is TGCGCCAGCAGCCAAGAACGGGCCCCAACAAAGAATGAGCAGTTCTTC. Translating gives CASSQERAPTKNEQFF.

This clone was picked up one time. This chain links TRBV19 with TRBJ1-2, with D unclear. The V and J ends lost 3 bases and 2 bases respectively, with 7 bases between them. This CDR3 is built from 13 residues. Per the germline V gene, CDR1 is LNHDA and CDR2 is SQIVND (reference sequence). Here the CDR3 DNA reads TGTGCCAGTAGTATCGATGAAAACTATGGCTACACCTTC. Its protein product is CASSIDENYGYTF.